This passage covers 5 T cell receptor beta chains from one sample sequenced in a study of T cells after posttransplantation cyclophosphamide. This table comes from immunoSEQ multiplex PCR, and its TCRdb copy is limited to in-frame clones, with some not included. In total the sample includes 25,000 to 35,000 clones, none of them seen once. Sequenced input: PBMCs. These receptors were obtained from a woman in her twenties or thirties in good health and a related stem cell transplant donor.

In its sample, this clone was seen many times. V gene TRBV7-2 combines with J gene TRBJ1-5; 8 bases match TRBD1. The CDR3 extends over 15 amino acids. CDR1 is SGHTA, CDR2 FQGNSA, per germline. J gave up 4 bases and V 4 bases, and 6 bases lay outside the gene matches. This CDR3 is CASSYRTGQNQPQHF. CDR3 coding DNA: TGTGCCAGCAGCTACCGGACAGGGCAAAATCAGCCCCAGCATTTT. Based on the CDR3 plus reference TRBV7-2 and TRBJ1-5, the full variable domain is GAGVSQSPSNKVTEKGKDVELRCDPISGHTALYWYRQSLGQGLEFLIYFQGNSAPDKSGLPSDRFSAERTGGSVSTLTIQRTQQEDSAVYLCASSYRTGQNQPQHFGDGTRLSIL.

This clone appeared many times. J is TRBJ2-7 and V is TRBV2; 11 nucleotides match TRBD1. With V trimmed by 6 bases and J by 6 bases, 7 bases remained unmatched. The CDR3 runs 14 residues. CDR1 is SNHLY, CDR2 FYNNEI, per germline. The CDR3 nucleotides are TGTGCCAGCAGGGGGACAGGGGGAATCTCCGAGCAGTACTTC. It specifies CASRGTGGISEQYF.

This clone was counted only a few times. The chain uses TRBV29-1 and TRBJ1-5, with 8 bases identical to TRBD1. V shed 6 bases and J 4 bases; nucleotides not matched to a gene: 8. There are 14 residues in the CDR3. Looked up from germline, CDR1 is SQVTM and CDR2 is ANQGSEA. The CDR3 region is CSVGQGVSNQPQHF. CDR3 coding DNA: TGCAGCGTAGGACAGGGTGTAAGTAATCAGCCCCAGCATTTT.

This clone was recorded many times. The V and J genes are TRBV12-3 or TRBV12-4 and TRBJ1-5; tentative D call: TRBD1 (5 bases). The CDR3 is 16 residues long. V was shortened by 3 bases and J by 2 bases, with 14 bases between the two germline ends. CDR3 sequence (DNA): TGTGCCAGCAGTTTTCAGACAGCCAAAGGCAATCAGCCCCAGCATTTT. It yields the protein CASSFQTAKGNQPQHF.

The table lists this clone with a few counts. This chain links TRBV7-9 with TRBJ1-5; the D gene is possibly TRBD1 (5 bases). The CDR3 totals 14 residues. Germline V gene sequence: CDR1 SEHNR, CDR2 FQNEAQ (reference sequence). Between the trimmed V and J ends, which lost 4 bases and 5 bases, there was a span of 12 bases. In DNA form, the CDR3 reads TGTGCCAGCAGCTCCTCGGGGGGGTATCAGCCCCAGCATTTT. Translation: CASSSSGGYQPQHF.